This T cell receptor (beta chain) was recovered during a study of T cells after yellow fever vaccination. This clonotype came up many times. V lost 6 bases to trimming and J lost 10 bases, with 13 bases between them. The CDR3 contains 12 residues. TCR cDNA, made by 5'RACE template switching, carried an added universal primer site and UMIs. TCRdb fed the 5' RACE reads into MiXCR, producing one record per CDR3 protein. The data hold about 300,000 distinct CDR3 sequences, with approximately 10% observed a single time. The source was CD4+ T cells sorted from PBMCs, collected 5 days after the yellow fever booster vaccination. This sequence was found in a man between 18 and 35 years old who received the YFV17D yellow fever vaccine. The chain uses TRBV12-3 or TRBV12-4 and TRBJ2-4; D might be TRBD2 (6 bases). The CDR3 loop is CASSLAGGIQYF. Here the CDR3 DNA reads TGTGCCAGCAGCCTAGCCGGGGGTATTCAGTACTTC.